This T cell receptor beta chain derives from a study of blood T cell repertoires in COVID-19. Study details: The origin of the acute and convalescent COVID-19 samples was the United States, Italy and Spain. In each case, the material was cDNA or gDNA derived from T cells, B-cell-depleted T cells, or PBMCs.

Categorization into cohorts depended on clinical history that participants reported. Trimming stripped 0 bases from V and 0 bases from J, with 17 bases between. CDR1 and CDR2 from the germline V gene are LGHNA and YSLEER. CDR3 length: 19 amino acids. In the source study's methods: How many nucleated cells were present was estimated from reference gene primer amplification. The table came from immunoSEQ multiplex PCR; TCRdb's copy has only in-frame clones and leaves some out. The V and J calls and clone size come from that table; D and trimming were worked out from the DNA. In the table there are under 500,000 clones, 87% of which are singletons.

The sample consisted of PBMCs or T cells enriched from blood (not recorded which). This TCR was sampled from a woman in her late teens or twenties with acute COVID-19. This rearrangement joins TRBV4-3 to TRBJ2-2, with a weak D call TRBD2 (5 bases). CDR3 protein: CASSQDLVPLAPNTGELFF. The CDR3 DNA follows: TGCGCCAGCAGCCAAGATTTGGTTCCCCTAGCTCCGAACACCGGGGAGCTGTTTTTT.